The 16 T cell receptor beta chains below come from one sample, sequenced in a study of blood T cell repertoires in COVID-19. Sequenced by immunoSEQ multiplex PCR; TCRdb stores in-frame clones only, minus some. The sample has 150,000 to 200,000 clones; approximately 81% are singletons. Input material: peripheral blood. These receptors all come from a woman aged 70-85 years with COVID-19, enrolled during active disease.

The rearrangement links TRBV27 to TRBJ1-2; TRBD1 is a possible D gene (5 bases). Between the trimmed V and J ends, which lost 2 bases and 8 bases, there was a span of 18 bases. Germline CDR1 MNHEY, CDR2 SMNVEV (reference sequence). This CDR3 contains 15 residues. The CDR3 coding sequence is TGTGCCAGCAGTTTAATTGGGGCCCCCAGTGGAGGCTACACCTTC. Protein product: CASSLIGAPSGGYTF.

V and J are TRBV29-1 and TRBJ2-5; 11 nucleotides line up with TRBD2. CDR1 and CDR2 (germline): SQVTM, ANQGSEA. Trimming cost V 7 bases and J 7 bases; bases outside gene matches: 8. CDR3 length: 13 amino acids. The CDR3 is CSAATSGEGTQYF. In DNA form, the CDR3 reads TGCAGCGCCGCGACTAGCGGGGAGGGGACCCAGTACTTC.

The rearrangement uses TRBV30 and TRBJ2-5, with D possibly being TRBD2 (5 bases). V was clipped by 1 base and J by 5 bases, with 14 bases between them. The CDR3 consists of 14 residues. CDR1 GTSNPN and CDR2 SVGIG come from the germline V gene (reference sequence). In nucleotides, the CDR3 is TGTGCCTGGAGTGGGGTCCACCCGGGGGAGACCCAGTACTTC. Amino acids: CAWSGVHPGETQYF.

The chain employs TRBV6-1 and TRBJ2-7; 7 bases match TRBD1. The J segment lost 2 bases and the V segment lost 0 bases, leaving 4 bases of the junction unmatched. The CDR3 spans 15 residues. The V gene's germline CDR1 is MNHNS and CDR2 SASEGT. CDR3 in DNA: TGTGCCAGCAGTGAAGCGGGACAGCGAGCCTACGAGCAGTACTTC. Translation gives CASSEAGQRAYEQYF.

CDR3 sequence (DNA): TGTGCCAGCAGCCAGGGACTAGCGGGATCAAATGAGCAGTTCTTC. Translation: CASSQGLAGSNEQFF. The chain links TRBV3-1 (or the pseudogene TRBV3-2) to TRBJ2-1, with 13 bases fitting TRBD2. Per the germline V gene, CDR1 is LGHDT and CDR2 is YNNKEL (reference sequence). The CDR3 length is 15 residues. V lost 3 bases, J lost 7 bases, and 3 bases stayed unmatched.

V gene TRBV3-1 (or the pseudogene TRBV3-2) combines with J gene TRBJ1-1, with TRBD1 as a possible D gene (5 bases). CDR1 is LGHDT, CDR2 YNNKEL, per germline (reference sequence). The CDR3 is 15 amino acids. V was shortened by 6 bases and J by 9 bases, with 23 bases between the two germline ends. For the CDR3, the DNA is TGTGCCAGCAGGGCAGAAGGGGCTTTTTCTGCCCAAGCTTTCTTT. Its translation is CASRAEGAFSAQAFF.

The rearrangement uses TRBV10-3 and TRBJ2-3; possible D gene TRBD1, 6 bases. V was shortened by 4 bases and J by 4 bases, with 18 bases between the two germline ends. Germline V gives CDR1 ENHRY, CDR2 SYGVKD. CDR3 size: 16 residues. The CDR3 bases are TGTGCCATCAGTGGCCGGGACACCTCAGGTCCAGATACGCAGTATTTT. It specifies CAISGRDTSGPDTQYF.

The chain recombines TRBV15 with TRBJ1-4, with 9 bases matching TRBD1. The CDR3 covers 13 residues. Trimming at V came to 8 bases and at J to 6 bases, leaving 4 bases not matched to a gene. The germline CDR1 and CDR2 sequences are LNHNV and YYDKDF (reference sequence). As DNA, the CDR3 is TGTGCCACCCGGACAGGGGATTATGAAAAACTGTTTTTT. Its translation is CATRTGDYEKLFF.

This chain's CDR3 is CASSRNTNGVVQETQYF. As DNA, the CDR3 is TGTGCCAGCAGCCGAAACACAAACGGGGTAGTCCAAGAGACCCAGTACTTC. The J gene is TRBJ2-5, the V gene TRBV3-1 (or the pseudogene TRBV3-2); D might be TRBD2 (5 bases). CDR3 length: 17 amino acids. In germline, CDR1 is LGHDT, CDR2 YNNKEL (reference sequence). Deletions cut 4 bases from V and 1 base from J, with 19 bases between.

V usage is TRBV12-3 or TRBV12-4 and J usage is TRBJ2-5; 8 bases line up with TRBD2. Trimming took 5 bases from V and 5 from J; bases not matched to a gene: 4. The CDR3 length is 13 residues. CDR3 amino acids: CASSLSGTETQYF. The CDR3 coding sequence is TGTGCCAGCAGTCTTAGCGGGACGGAGACCCAGTACTTC.

The sample holds one count of this clone. The CDR3 DNA reads as TGTGCCAGCAGGGAGTCGGGTAATCAGCCCCAGCATTTT. Its protein product is CASRESGNQPQHF. The chain combines TRBV2 with TRBJ1-5; D call uncertain. This CDR3 spans 13 amino acids. Trimming stripped 6 bases from V and 4 bases from J, with 10 bases between. CDR1 is SNHLY, CDR2 FYNNEI, per germline. The complete variable domain, with remaining parts taken from reference TRBV2 and TRBJ1-5, reads EPEVTQTPSHQVTQMGQEVILRCVPISNHLYFYWYRQILGQKVEFLVSFYNNEISEKSEIFDDQFSVERPDGSNFTLKIRSTKLEDSAMYFCASRESGNQPQHFGDGTRLSIL.

This clone was seen a handful of times. A junction boundary mismatches the germline segment, possibly from a read error. The chain is built from TRBV28 and TRBJ1-1; D might be TRBD1 (5 bases). The CDR3 contains 12 residues. CDR1 is MDHEN and CDR2 is SYDVKM in the germline V gene. CDR3 nucleotides: TGTGCCAGCAGTGAGGGGACTTCTCAGTTAATCTTT. Translation gives CASSEGTSQLIF.

The V gene is TRBV27, the J gene TRBJ2-1; 9 nucleotides align to TRBD2. Per the germline V gene, CDR1 is MNHEY and CDR2 is SMNVEV (reference sequence). The trim removed 7 bases at V and 4 bases at J, leaving 5 bases unmatched. This CDR3 has 14 residues. The CDR3 nucleotides are TGTGCCAGCACCAAGCTAGCGGGATACAATGAGCAGTTCTTC. Amino acids: CASTKLAGYNEQFF.

The chain combines TRBV5-6 with TRBJ1-1; D may be TRBD1 (5 bases). Germline loops: CDR1 SGHDT, CDR2 YYEEEE. V lost 4 bases, J lost 5 bases, and 18 bases lay in between. This CDR3 spans 15 amino acids. CDR3 sequence: CASSPKVWGGTEAFF. DNA of the CDR3: TGTGCCAGCAGCCCGAAGGTATGGGGGGGAACTGAAGCTTTCTTT.

The chain combines TRBV9 with TRBJ2-2, with 8 bases fitting TRBD1. This CDR3 region has 15 residues. From germline, CDR1 is SGDLS and CDR2 YYNGEE. The J segment lost 3 bases and the V segment lost 2 bases, leaving 3 bases of the junction unmatched. The CDR3 sequence is CASSVRGRDTGELFF. DNA of the CDR3: TGTGCCAGCAGCGTCAGGGGGCGCGACACCGGGGAGCTGTTTTTT.

The chain joins TRBV6-5 to TRBJ1-2; no clear D gene. Germline CDR1 is MNHEY and CDR2 is SVGAGI. V was pared by 0 bases and J by 2 bases, with 7 bases between. The CDR3 totals 14 residues. CDR3 in DNA: TGTGCCAGCAGTTACTCGAACAGCAACTATGGCTACACCTTC. Translating gives CASSYSNSNYGYTF.